The source of this T cell receptor beta chain is a study of blood T cells in healthy people across ages. Study details: Researchers report that template switching captured about one barcoded beta molecule per two T cells. Study-level findings and limits: Measured against age, TCR beta diversity per million T cells decreased in a roughly linear manner.

Between the trimmed V and J ends, which lost 5 bases and 7 bases, there was a span of 20 bases. Germline V gives CDR1 SGHTA, CDR2 FQGTGA. The CDR3 runs to 15 residues. PCR was performed a second time for about 7 to 11 cycles using a sample-barcoded 5' primer and a J-beta primer mix. Every cDNA molecule bore a tag from a template-switch adaptor containing 12 random nucleotides. TCRdb used MiXCR to reprocess the 5' RACE reads, holding one entry per CDR3 protein. The table shows 1.5 million to 2 million distinct CDR3 sequences, with roughly two fifths occurring only once. A word on this clonotype: Its antigen is undetermined.

The sequencing sample was made of blood. This TCR was recovered from a human donor in good health. V is TRBV7-3 and J is TRBJ1-2; tentatively, D is TRBD1 (6 bases). CDR3 DNA: TGTGCCAGCAGCCCTGGGGGTCAGGGGCTGGGTGGCTACACCTTC. It translates to CASSPGGQGLGGYTF.